This paragraph covers one T cell receptor beta chain sequence. Sequencing used immunoSEQ multiplex PCR; TCRdb keeps in-frame clones, though not all of them. This sample has about 380,000 clones, with 85% found just once. This entry belongs to a study of blood T cell repertoires in COVID-19. Overall study context: From T cells, B-cell-depleted T cells, or PBMCs came the material, which was cDNA or gDNA.

With 0 bases clipped from V and 7 bases from J, the junction kept 4 bases outside the gene matches. From germline, CDR1 is SGHRS and CDR2 YFSETQ. The CDR3 runs 16 residues. Source material: peripheral blood. The receptor comes from a woman between 18 and 29 years old with acute or convalescent COVID-19. The chain couples TRBV5-1 to TRBJ2-2; the match to TRBD1 covers 12 bases. CDR3 sequence: CASSLEGQGAGGELFF. Here the CDR3 DNA reads TGCGCCAGCAGCTTGGAGGGACAGGGGGCAGGCGGGGAGCTGTTTTTT.